This T cell receptor (beta chain) was obtained from a study of cytomegalovirus exposure and HLA in healthy donors. The study, taken as a whole, reports: The study designated some 180 TCR beta chains cytomegalovirus-associated. Another analysis was done later, and it associated 16,951 TCR beta sequences with HLA alleles at 0.05 false discovery rate.

In the PCR, 60 Vbeta and 13 Jbeta primers were used. Clones were read by immunoSEQ multiplex PCR, and TCRdb kept only the in-frame ones, dropping some. The sample contains about 170,000 clones, about four fifths of which appear only once. This clone was detected only a few times. Antigen unknown. Trimming removed 7 bases at V and 7 bases at J, with 14 bases between. The CDR3 length is 12 residues. From germline, CDR1 is SGHNT and CDR2 YENEEA. This chain uses TRBV11-3 with TRBJ2-7, with TRBD2 as a possible D gene (6 bases). The sequence derives from a woman younger than 30 in good health and CMV-seropositive. Sequencing was performed on PBMCs. The CDR3 region is CASTPSREEQYF. The DNA of the CDR3 is TGTGCCAGCACCCCCTCGCGGGAAGAGCAGTACTTC.